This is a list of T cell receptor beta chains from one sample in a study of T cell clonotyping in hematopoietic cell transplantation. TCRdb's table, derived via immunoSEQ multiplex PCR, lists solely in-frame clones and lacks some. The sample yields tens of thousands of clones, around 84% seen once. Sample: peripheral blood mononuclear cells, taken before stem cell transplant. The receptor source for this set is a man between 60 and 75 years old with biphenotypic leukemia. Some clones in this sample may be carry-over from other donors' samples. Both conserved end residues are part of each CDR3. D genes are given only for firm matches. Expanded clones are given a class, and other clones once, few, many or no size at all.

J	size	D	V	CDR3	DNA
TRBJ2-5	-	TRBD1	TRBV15	CATRGTGMGETQYF	TGTGCCACCAGAGGGACAGGGATGGGGGAGACCCAGTACTTC
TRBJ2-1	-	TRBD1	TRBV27	CASSYGQGDEQFF	TGTGCCAGCAGTTATGGACAGGGAGATGAGCAGTTCTTC
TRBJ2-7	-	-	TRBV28	CASTRSFGSSYEQYF	TGTGCCAGCACTCGTTCGTTCGGCAGCTCCTACGAGCAGTACTTC
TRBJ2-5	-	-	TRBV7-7	CASSLGLSETQYF	TGTGCTAGCAGCTTAGGCTTGTCAGAGACCCAGTACTTC
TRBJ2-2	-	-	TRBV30	CAWSVSGVVDTGELFF	TGTGCCTGGAGTGTATCGGGAGTGGTCGACACCGGGGAGCTGTTTTTT
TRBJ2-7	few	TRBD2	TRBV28	CASLLADEQYF	TGTGCCAGCTTACTAGCGGATGAGCAGTACTTC
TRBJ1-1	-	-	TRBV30	CAWSKGMGTEAFF	TGTGCCTGGAGTAAAGGTATGGGGACTGAAGCTTTCTTT
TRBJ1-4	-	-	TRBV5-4	CASSLGKGSTTNEKLFF	TGTGCCAGCAGCTTAGGGAAGGGCTCGACAACTAATGAAAAACTGTTTTTT
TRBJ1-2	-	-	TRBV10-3	CAISRQGSSGYTF	TGTGCCATCAGTCGCCAGGGTTCTAGTGGCTACACCTTC
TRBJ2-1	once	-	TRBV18	CASSPRPQDSYNEQFF	TGTGCCAGCTCACCACGGCCCCAAGACTCCTACAATGAGCAGTTCTTC
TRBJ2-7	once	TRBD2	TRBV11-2	CASSLGRASGGYEQYF	TGTGCCAGCAGCTTAGGGCGAGCTAGCGGGGGCTACGAGCAGTACTTC
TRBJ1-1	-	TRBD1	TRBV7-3	CASSEDRDTEAFF	TGTGCCAGCAGCGAGGACAGGGACACTGAAGCTTTCTTT
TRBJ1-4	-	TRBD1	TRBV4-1	CASSHRQGGNEKLFF	TGCGCCAGCAGCCATCGACAGGGCGGTAATGAAAAACTGTTTTTT
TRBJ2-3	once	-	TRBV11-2	CASSLTGASTDTQYF	TGTGCCAGCAGCCTAACAGGAGCTAGCACAGATACGCAGTATTTT
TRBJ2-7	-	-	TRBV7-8	CASSLARGRSYEQYF	TGTGCCAGCAGCTTAGCTCGTGGGAGATCCTACGAGCAGTACTTC
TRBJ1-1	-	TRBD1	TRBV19	CASDRGGENTEAFF	TGTGCCAGCGACAGGGGTGGGGAAAACACTGAAGCTTTCTTT
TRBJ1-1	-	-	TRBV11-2	CASSLLGGTEAFF	TGTGCCAGCAGCTTATTAGGGGGTACTGAAGCTTTCTTT
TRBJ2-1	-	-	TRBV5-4	CASSPGGPYNEQFF	TGTGCCAGCAGCCCCGGAGGGCCTTACAATGAGCAGTTCTTC
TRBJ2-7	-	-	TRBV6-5	CASSSLAEQYF	TGTGCCAGCAGTTCACTGGCGGAGCAGTACTTC
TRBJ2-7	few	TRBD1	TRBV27	CASSLTGTGFSSYEQYF	TGTGCCAGCAGTTTAACCGGGACAGGGTTTAGCTCCTACGAGCAGTACTTC
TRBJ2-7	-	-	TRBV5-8	CASSLTIGTATYEQYF	TGTGCCAGCAGCTTGACGATAGGGACGGCAACCTACGAGCAGTACTTC
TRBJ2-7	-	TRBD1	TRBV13	CASSNRGYDDEQYF	TGTGCCAGCAGCAACAGGGGTTATGATGACGAGCAGTACTTC
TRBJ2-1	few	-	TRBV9	CASSVVGQSSYNEQFF	TGTGCCAGCAGCGTAGTTGGCCAGAGCTCCTACAATGAGCAGTTCTTC
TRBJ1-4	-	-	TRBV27	CASSNRARLGKLFF	TGTGCCAGCAGCAACAGGGCCCGGCTAGGGAAACTGTTTTTT
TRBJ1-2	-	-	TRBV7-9	CASTRGRGVYGYTF	TGTGCTTCCACCCGGGGGCGGGGAGTCTATGGCTACACCTTC
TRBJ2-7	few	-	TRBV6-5	CASSYGQSNEQYF	TGTGCCAGCAGCTACGGACAGTCTAATGAGCAGTACTTC
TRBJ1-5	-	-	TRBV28	CASSGPSNQPQHF	TGTGCCAGCAGTGGACCCTCCAATCAGCCCCAGCATTTT
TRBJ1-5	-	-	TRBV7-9	CASSLSGNSNQPQHF	TGTGCCAGCAGCTTAAGCGGCAATAGCAATCAGCCCCAGCATTTT
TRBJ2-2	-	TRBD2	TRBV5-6	CASSPWNRREAGELFF	TGTGCCAGCAGCCCCTGGAATAGGCGGGAGGCCGGGGAGCTGTTTTTT
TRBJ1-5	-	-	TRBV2	CASSPSSIQPQHF	TGTGCCAGCAGCCCTTCTTCGATTCAGCCCCAGCATTTT
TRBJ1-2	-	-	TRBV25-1	CASLPPVDRSYGYTF	TGTGCCAGCCTCCCGCCCGTGGACAGATCCTATGGCTACACCTTC
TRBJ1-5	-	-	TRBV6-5	CASSYRPGHNQPQHF	TGTGCCAGCAGTTACAGACCGGGACACAATCAGCCCCAGCATTTT
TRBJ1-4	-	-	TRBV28	CASRRGGFGEKLFF	TGTGCCAGCAGGCGTGGGGGATTTGGTGAAAAACTGTTTTTT
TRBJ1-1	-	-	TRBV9	CASSVGAYTEAFF	TGTGCCAGCAGCGTAGGGGCCTACACTGAAGCTTTCTTT
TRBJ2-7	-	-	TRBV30	CAWTQGGGYEQYF	TGTGCCTGGACCCAAGGAGGGGGGTACGAGCAGTACTTC
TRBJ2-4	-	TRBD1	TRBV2	CASRRDSRQYF	TGTGCCAGCAGGAGGGACAGCCGTCAGTACTTC
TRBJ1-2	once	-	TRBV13	CASSYTGYGYTF	TGTGCCAGCAGCTATACAGGATATGGCTACACCTTC
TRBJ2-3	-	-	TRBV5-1	CASSLGIDPPTDTQYF	TGCGCCAGCAGCTTGGGGATAGACCCTCCCACAGATACGCAGTATTTT
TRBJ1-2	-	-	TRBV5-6	CASRRLGGGKDSGYTF	TGTGCCAGCAGACGCCTCGGGGGGGGAAAGGATAGCGGCTACACCTTC
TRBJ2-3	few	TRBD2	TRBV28	CAAHGAGVADTQYF	TGTGCCGCACACGGGGCGGGAGTGGCAGATACGCAGTATTTT
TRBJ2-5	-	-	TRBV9	CASSVEWGEETQYF	TGTGCCAGCAGCGTAGAATGGGGTGAAGAGACCCAGTACTTC
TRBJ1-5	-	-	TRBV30	CAWSPTANQPQHF	TGTGCCTGGAGTCCGACAGCGAATCAGCCCCAGCATTTT